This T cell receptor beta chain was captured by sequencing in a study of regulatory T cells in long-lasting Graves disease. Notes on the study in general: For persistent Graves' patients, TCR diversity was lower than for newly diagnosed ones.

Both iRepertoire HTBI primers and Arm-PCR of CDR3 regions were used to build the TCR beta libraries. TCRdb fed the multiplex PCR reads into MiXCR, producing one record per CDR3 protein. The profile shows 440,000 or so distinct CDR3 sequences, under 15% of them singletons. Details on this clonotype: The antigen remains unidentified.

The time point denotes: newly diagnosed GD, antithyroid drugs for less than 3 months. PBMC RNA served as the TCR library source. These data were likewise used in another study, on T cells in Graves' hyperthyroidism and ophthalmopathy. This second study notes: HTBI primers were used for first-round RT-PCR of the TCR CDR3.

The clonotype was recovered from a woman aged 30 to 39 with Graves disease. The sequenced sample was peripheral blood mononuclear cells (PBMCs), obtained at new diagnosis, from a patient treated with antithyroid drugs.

The CDR3 here is CASSSRYQSNEQFF. CDR3 bases: TGTGCCAGCTCTTCCAGGTATCAATCCAATGAGCAGTTCTTC. The V call is TRBV7-9, the J call TRBJ2-1; D uncertain. The CDR3 runs 14 residues. Germline CDR1 is SEHNR and CDR2 is FQNEAQ (reference sequence). Trimming cost V 8 bases and J 6 bases, with 17 bases left between them.